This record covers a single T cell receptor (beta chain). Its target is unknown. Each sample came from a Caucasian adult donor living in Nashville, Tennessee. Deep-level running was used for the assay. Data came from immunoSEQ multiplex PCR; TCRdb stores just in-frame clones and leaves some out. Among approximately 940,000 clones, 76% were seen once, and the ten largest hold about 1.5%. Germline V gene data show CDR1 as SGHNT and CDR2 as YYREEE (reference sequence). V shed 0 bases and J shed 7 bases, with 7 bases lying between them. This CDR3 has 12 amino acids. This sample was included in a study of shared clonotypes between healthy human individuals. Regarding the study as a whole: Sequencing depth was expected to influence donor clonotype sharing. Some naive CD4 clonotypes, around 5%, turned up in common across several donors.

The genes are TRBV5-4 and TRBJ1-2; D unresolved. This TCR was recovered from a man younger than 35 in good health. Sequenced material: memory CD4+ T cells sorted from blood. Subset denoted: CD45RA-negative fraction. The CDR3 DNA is TGTGCCAGCAGCTTGGAGGCGCGTGGCTACACCTTC. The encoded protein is CASSLEARGYTF. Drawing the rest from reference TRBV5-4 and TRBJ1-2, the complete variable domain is ETGVTQSPTHLIKTRGQQVTLRCSSQSGHNTVSWYQQALGQGPQFIFQYYREEENGRGNFPPRFSGLQFPNYSSELNVNALELDDSALYLCASSLEARGYTFGSGTRLTVV.